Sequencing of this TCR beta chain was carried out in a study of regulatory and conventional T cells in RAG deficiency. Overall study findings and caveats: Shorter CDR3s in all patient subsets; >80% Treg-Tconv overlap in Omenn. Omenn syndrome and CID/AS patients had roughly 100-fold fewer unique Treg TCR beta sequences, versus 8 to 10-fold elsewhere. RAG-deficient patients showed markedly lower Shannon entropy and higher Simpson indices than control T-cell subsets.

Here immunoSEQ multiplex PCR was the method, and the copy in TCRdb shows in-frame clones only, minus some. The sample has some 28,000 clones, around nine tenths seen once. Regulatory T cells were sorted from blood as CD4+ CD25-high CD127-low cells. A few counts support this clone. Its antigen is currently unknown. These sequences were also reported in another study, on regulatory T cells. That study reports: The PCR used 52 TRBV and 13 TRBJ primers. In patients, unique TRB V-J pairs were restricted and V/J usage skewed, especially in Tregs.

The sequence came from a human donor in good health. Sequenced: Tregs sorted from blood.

DNA for the CDR3: TGTGCCAGCAGCTTAGATGGGGGGAGGCCCCAGCATTTT. It codes for CASSLDGGRPQHF. V usage is TRBV7-2 and J usage is TRBJ1-5, with TRBD1 as a possible D gene (5 bases). Germline V CDR1 and CDR2: SGHTA, FQGNSA. V was clipped by 1 base and J by 9 bases, with 10 bases between them. This CDR3 is built from 13 residues.